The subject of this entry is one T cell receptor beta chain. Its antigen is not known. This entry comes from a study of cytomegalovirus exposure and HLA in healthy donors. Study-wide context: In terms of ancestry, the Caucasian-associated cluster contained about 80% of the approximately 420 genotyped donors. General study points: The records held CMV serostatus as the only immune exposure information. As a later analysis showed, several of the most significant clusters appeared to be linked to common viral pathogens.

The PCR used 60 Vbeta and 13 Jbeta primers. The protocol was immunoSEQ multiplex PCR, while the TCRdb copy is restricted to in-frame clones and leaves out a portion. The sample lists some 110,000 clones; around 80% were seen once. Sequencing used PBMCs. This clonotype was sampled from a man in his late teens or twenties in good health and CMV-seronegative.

As DNA, the CDR3 is TGTGCCAGCAGCGAGGAAAACAGGGGGCGCATCTCTGGGGCCAACGTCCTGACTTTC. This encodes CASSEENRGRISGANVLTF. J is TRBJ2-6 and V is TRBV5-4; 9 nucleotides line up with TRBD1. J was trimmed by 0 bases and V by 4 bases; bases with no gene match: 11. Germline V gene data show CDR1 as SGHNT and CDR2 as YYREEE (reference sequence). This CDR3 comprises 19 residues.